The text below deals with one TCR beta chain. The antigen remains unidentified. A much bigger clone sits one base away, suggesting this may be a read error. The sample comes from a study of regulatory T cells in long-lasting Graves disease. Trimming took 6 bases from V and 3 from J; bases not matched to a gene: 4. Germline CDR1 MNHEY, CDR2 SMNVEV (reference sequence). The CDR3 contains 14 residues. Time point meaning: newly diagnosed GD, antithyroid drugs for less than 3 months. PBMC RNA was the source of the TCR library. Points from the study as a whole: When disease was persistent, TRBV28, TRBJ1-2 and TRBJ2-5 were the favored segments. Thyroid tissue went unstudied; only peripheral blood was examined. Persistent Graves' patients had lower TCR diversity than newly diagnosed ones.

The TCR beta library used iRepertoire HTBI primers with Arm-PCR amplification of CDR3. TCRdb analysed the multiplex PCR reads with MiXCR anew, one entry per CDR3 protein. The repertoire holds more than 400,000 distinct CDR3 sequences, with approximately 16% as singletons. These same data were also listed under a study on T cells in Graves' hyperthyroidism and ophthalmopathy.

The rearrangement joins TRBV27 to TRBJ2-7, with 11 nucleotides matching TRBD2. Here the sequenced sample was peripheral blood mononuclear cells (PBMCs), taken at new diagnosis, from a patient treated with antithyroid drugs. The TCR comes from a woman in her twenties or thirties with Graves disease. CDR3 coding DNA: TGTGCCAGCAGGAAAACTAGCGGGAGCTACGAGCAGTACTTC. Translating gives CASRKTSGSYEQYF.